The rows below give T cell receptor beta chains drawn from one sample of a study of early T cells in non-severe SARS-CoV-2 infection. TCRdb reprocessed the 5' RACE reads via MiXCR and lists one record per CDR3 protein. The sample holds 65,000 to 95,000 distinct CDR3 sequences, approximately 16% seen once. Source material: whole blood. These receptors all stem from an adult who was a healthcare worker with PCR-confirmed SARS-CoV-2 infection or an uninfected control (not recorded which). The CDR3 runs from the conserved cysteine through the conserved F or W. The D gene is left open where the match is weak. The size entry is marked missing in some rows and otherwise reads once, few, many or a size class.

>TRBJ1-6|NA|TRBV7-9|NA
TGTGCCAGCAGCCCGGACGGTAATTCACCCCTCCACTTT
CASSPDGNSPLHF
>TRBJ2-7|NA|TRBV5-6|many
TGTGCCAGCAGCTTGGTGTCTTCCTACGAGCAGTACTTC
CASSLVSSYEQYF
>TRBJ2-1|TRBD1|TRBV6-5|few
TGTGCCAGCAGCCGGGACAGACGCCACACCTACAATGAGCAGTTCTTC
CASSRDRRHTYNEQFF
>TRBJ2-2|NA|TRBV5-4|few
TGTGCCAGCAGCAACCAGGGAACCGGGGAGCTGTTTTTT
CASSNQGTGELFF
>TRBJ2-5|TRBD2|TRBV5-1|few
TGCGCCAGCAGCTCCTACACCGGGACTAGCGGGCAAGAGACCCAGTACTTC
CASSSYTGTSGQETQYF
>TRBJ1-1|NA|TRBV28|many
TGTGCCAGCAGTCCCCGCTGGAGACAGCTGAACACTGAAGCTTTCTTT
CASSPRWRQLNTEAFF
>TRBJ2-1|NA|TRBV11-3|few
TGTGCCAGCAGCTTAAGGTTGCGGGATGAGCAGTTCTTC
CASSLRLRDEQFF
>TRBJ2-1|NA|TRBV6-6|NA
TGTGCCAGCACGGCCCTTGGTGGGTCCTACAATGAGCAGTTCTTC
CASTALGGSYNEQFF
>TRBJ2-3|TRBD2|TRBV20-1|NA
TGCAGTGCTAGAAGTGCGGGGCGGGAGGTAGATACGCAGTATTTT
CSARSAGREVDTQYF
>TRBJ1-5|NA|TRBV6-1|few
TGTGCCAGCACTGAGAGACGGAATAGCAATCAGCCCCAGCATTTT
CASTERRNSNQPQHF
>TRBJ1-2|NA|TRBV12-3/TRBV12-4|few
TGTGCCAGCAGTTTGCTCCCCTGGGACTATGGCTACACCTTC
CASSLLPWDYGYTF
>TRBJ2-1|TRBD2|TRBV6-5|many
TGTGCCAGCAGTTACTCGGGACTAGCGGGAGGCCTCCGAAATGAGCAGTTCTTC
CASSYSGLAGGLRNEQFF
>TRBJ2-5|TRBD2|TRBV5-6|few
TGTGCCAGCAGCACGTGGGGACTAGCGGGCCTCAGGGCGGAGACCCAGTACTTC
CASSTWGLAGLRAETQYF
>TRBJ2-5|NA|TRBV6-2/TRBV6-3|NA
TGTGCCCCCCGTCCAGCCCCGAAAGAGACCCAGTACTTC
CAPRPAPKETQYF
>TRBJ2-1|TRBD2|TRBV6-6|NA
TGTGCCAGCAGTTACCCCGGGACTAGCGGACTTAACTCCTACAATGAGCAGTTCTTC
CASSYPGTSGLNSYNEQFF
>TRBJ2-6|NA|TRBV11-2|few
TGTGCCAGCAGCTTAGATTGGAGGCAGAGCTCTGGGGCCAACGTCCTGACTTTC
CASSLDWRQSSGANVLTF
>TRBJ2-1|NA|TRBV5-1|NA
TGCGCCAGCAGCTTGAGGGTTGGGGATGAGCAGTTCTTC
CASSLRVGDEQFF
>TRBJ2-3|NA|TRBV5-1|NA
TGCGCCAGCAGCTTGGCGGAAAAATCAGCTAGCACAGCTACGCAGTATTTT
CASSLAEKSASTATQYF
>TRBJ2-5|TRBD1|TRBV6-2/TRBV6-3|few
TGTGCCAGCAGAAGGGACAGGGTCATAGAGACCCAGTACTTC
CASRRDRVIETQYF
>TRBJ2-1|NA|TRBV11-2|NA
TGTGCCAGCAGCAGGCTCTCCTACAATGAGCAGTTCTTC
CASSRLSYNEQFF
>TRBJ2-1|NA|TRBV11-3|NA
TGTGCCAGCAGCTTCCTAGGAACAACCTACAATGAGCAGTTCTTC
CASSFLGTTYNEQFF
>TRBJ2-7|NA|TRBV29-1|NA
TGCAGCGTTAAAGGACACTCCTACGAGCAGTACTTC
CSVKGHSYEQYF
>TRBJ2-3|NA|TRBV7-2|once
TGTGCCAGCAGCTTAAGCAGGGAGGCGACAGATACGCAGTATTTT
CASSLSREATDTQYF
>TRBJ2-1|TRBD2|TRBV10-3|NA
TGTGCCATCAGTGATTCTAGCGGTGAGCAGTTCTTC
CAISDSSGEQFF
>TRBJ2-3|NA|TRBV10-2|many
TGCGCCACCGCCAACACAGATACGCAGTATTTT
CATANTDTQYF
>TRBJ2-6|TRBD1|TRBV20-1|few
TGCAGTGCTAGCGTGTTCGGGACAGGGGCCTCTGGGGCCAACGTCCTGACTTTC
CSASVFGTGASGANVLTF
>TRBJ2-4|TRBD1|TRBV7-9|NA
TGTGCCAGCAGCTGGGACAGGGTCTCCGAAAACATTCAGTACTTC
CASSWDRVSENIQYF
>TRBJ2-1|TRBD2|TRBV19|NA
TGTGCCAGTAGTATCCCCCTGACTAGCCCTGAGCAGTTCTTC
CASSIPLTSPEQFF
>TRBJ2-1|NA|TRBV11-2|few
TGTGCCAGCAGCTTAGGTGACAGAAGATTGAATGAGCAGTTCTTC
CASSLGDRRLNEQFF
>TRBJ2-5|TRBD1|TRBV27|NA
TGTGCCAGCAGGGGACAGGGAGCGTTTAGAGAGACCCAGTACTTC
CASRGQGAFRETQYF
>TRBJ1-5|TRBD1|TRBV6-1|NA
TGTGCCAGCAGTGAAGCGCTTCGAGGGGGCGCGGGTGGCAATCAGCCCCAGCATTTT
CASSEALRGGAGGNQPQHF
>TRBJ2-3|TRBD1|TRBV29-1|NA
TGCAGCGTTTTTCAGGGGGGCACAGATACGCAGTATTTT
CSVFQGGTDTQYF
>TRBJ2-4|TRBD2|TRBV20-1|NA
TGCAGTGCTAAGGAGCGGGGGGGCGGAAACATTCAGTACTTC
CSAKERGGGNIQYF
>TRBJ1-2|NA|TRBV19|NA
TGTGCCAGTAACCCTCCCCCCCCGCAGTATGGCTACACCTTC
CASNPPPPQYGYTF
>TRBJ1-1|NA|TRBV19|NA
TGTGCCAGTACCCGGGGGGGGGCAACTGAAGCTTTCTTT
CASTRGGATEAFF
>TRBJ2-7|NA|TRBV5-1|many
TGCGCCAGCAGCGCCATACCACGGGGGAGCTCCTACGAGCAGTACTTC
CASSAIPRGSSYEQYF
>TRBJ2-1|TRBD1|TRBV30|NA
TGTGCCTGCTATACAGGGGTATCCTACAATGAGCAGTTCTTC
CACYTGVSYNEQFF
>TRBJ2-3|TRBD1|TRBV27|few
TGTGCCAGCAGGATGACAGGGGGGCATACGCAGTATTTT
CASRMTGGHTQYF
>TRBJ1-1|NA|TRBV5-4|NA
TGTGCCAGCAGCTCCGGCCAGGGGACCCCTGAAGCTTTCTTT
CASSSGQGTPEAFF
>TRBJ1-1|TRBD1|TRBV7-2|NA
TGTGCCAGCAGCTCTCTCCGGGACAGACACCTGAACACTGAAGCTTTCTTT
CASSSLRDRHLNTEAFF
>TRBJ1-5|NA|TRBV27|NA
TGTGCCAGCAGTTTTCGGGGAAGTAGCAATCAGCCCCAGCATTTT
CASSFRGSSNQPQHF
>TRBJ2-7|NA|TRBV12-3/TRBV12-4|NA
TGTGCCAGCAGTTTATCCGGGGGACCCTCCTACGAGCAGTACTTC
CASSLSGGPSYEQYF
>TRBJ2-1|TRBD2|TRBV12-3/TRBV12-4|many
TGTGCCAGCCAGGCTAGCGGGGGTCCCTCCTACAATGAGCAGTTCTTC
CASQASGGPSYNEQFF
>TRBJ2-1|NA|TRBV19|few
TGTGCCAGTAGTATAGAGCGCGGCGGGGTATCTTACAATGAGCAGTTCTTC
CASSIERGGVSYNEQFF
>TRBJ1-5|NA|TRBV7-2|NA
TGTGCCAGCAGCTCCTTAGGAGGAGCTCAGCCCCAGCATTTT
CASSSLGGAQPQHF
>TRBJ2-7|TRBD2|TRBV19|NA
TGTGCCAGTAGTCTAGCGGGAGGATCCTACGAGCAGTACTTC
CASSLAGGSYEQYF
>TRBJ2-3|NA|TRBV20-1|few
TGCAGTGCTAGTAGGCGGGGCGTAAACACAGATACGCAGTATTTT
CSASRRGVNTDTQYF
>TRBJ2-1|TRBD1|TRBV3-1|NA
TGTGCCAGCAGTCACCGGGACAGGACATCGCGGGATTACAATGAGCAGTTCTTC
CASSHRDRTSRDYNEQFF
>TRBJ1-5|NA|TRBV7-2|few
TGTGCCAGCAGATCACCGCGGGGCAATCAGCCCCAGCATTTT
CASRSPRGNQPQHF
>TRBJ2-5|TRBD2|TRBV18|many
TGTGCCAGCTCACCGGTTCGGGGGGGCCAGGAGACCCAGTACTTC
CASSPVRGGQETQYF
>TRBJ2-7|NA|TRBV18|few
TGTGCCAGCTCCCCCAGAAGCTACGAGCAGTACTTC
CASSPRSYEQYF
>TRBJ1-1|NA|TRBV29-1|NA
TGCAGCGTTGGTTTGGACACTGAAGCTTTCTTT
CSVGLDTEAFF
>TRBJ1-4|NA|TRBV28|few
TGTGCCATCTGGGAGGAAGCTAATGAAAAACTGTTTTTT
CAIWEEANEKLFF
>TRBJ2-2|NA|TRBV18|NA
TGTGCCAGCGCCATCCGACTAGACCCGGGGGAGCTGTTTTTT
CASAIRLDPGELFF
>TRBJ1-1|NA|TRBV27|few
TGTGCCAGCAGTTTAGGTTGGAACACTGAAGCTTTCTTT
CASSLGWNTEAFF
>TRBJ1-4|TRBD1|TRBV6-1|NA
TGTGCCAGCAGTGAAGGGGACAGTGCTAATGAAAAACTGTTTTTT
CASSEGDSANEKLFF
>TRBJ2-2|NA|TRBV20-1|few
TGCAGTGCTAGTCGTACACTAGACGGCACCGGGGAGCTGTTTTTT
CSASRTLDGTGELFF
>TRBJ2-1|NA|TRBV15|NA
TGTGCCACCAGCAGAGGGTTAGGGGGTAACAATGAGCAGTTCTTC
CATSRGLGGNNEQFF
>TRBJ2-1|TRBD2|TRBV12-3/TRBV12-4|NA
TGTGCCAGCAGTCGGGGACTAGCCGACAATGAGCAGTTCTTC
CASSRGLADNEQFF